This T cell receptor beta chain is from a study of early T cells in non-severe SARS-CoV-2 infection. Separate cDNA molecules each had unique molecular identifiers attached to them. MiXCR, run by TCRdb on the 5' RACE reads, gives a single entry per CDR3 protein. The table includes about 55,000 distinct CDR3 sequences, around 12% detected once. The V and J ends lost 5 bases and 4 bases, in that order; junction bases with no gene match: 10. Germline V lookup: CDR1 MNHEY, CDR2 SVGAGI. There are 16 residues in the CDR3. J is TRBJ2-7 and V is TRBV6-5, with 11 bases matching TRBD1. The receptor's source is an adult who was a healthcare worker with PCR-confirmed SARS-CoV-2 infection or an uninfected control (not recorded which). The specimen sequenced was whole blood. The CDR3 bases are TGTGCCAGCAGTCGCGAAACCGGGACAGGGGGGTACGAGCAGTACTTC. It translates to CASSRETGTGGYEQYF.